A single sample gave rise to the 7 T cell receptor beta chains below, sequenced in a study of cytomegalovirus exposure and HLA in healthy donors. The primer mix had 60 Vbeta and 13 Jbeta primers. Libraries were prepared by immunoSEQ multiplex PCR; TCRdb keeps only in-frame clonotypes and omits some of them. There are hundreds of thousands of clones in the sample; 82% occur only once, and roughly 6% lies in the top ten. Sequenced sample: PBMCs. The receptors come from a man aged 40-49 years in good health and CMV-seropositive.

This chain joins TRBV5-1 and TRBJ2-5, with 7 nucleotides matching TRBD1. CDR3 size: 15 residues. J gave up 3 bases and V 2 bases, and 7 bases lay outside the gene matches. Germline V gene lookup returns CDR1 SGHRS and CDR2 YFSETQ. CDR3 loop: CASSLLQGIEETQYF. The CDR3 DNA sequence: TGCGCCAGCAGCTTATTACAGGGGATTGAAGAGACCCAGTACTTC.

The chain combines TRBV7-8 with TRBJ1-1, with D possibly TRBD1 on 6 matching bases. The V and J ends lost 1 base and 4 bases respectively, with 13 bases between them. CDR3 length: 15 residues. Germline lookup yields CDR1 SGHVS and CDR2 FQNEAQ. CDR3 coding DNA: TGTGCCAGCAGCTTAGTACAGGGCTTAGGCACTGAAGCTTTCTTT. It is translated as CASSLVQGLGTEAFF. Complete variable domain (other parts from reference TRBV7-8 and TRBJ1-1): GAGVSQSPRYKVAKRGQDVALRCDPISGHVSLFWYQQALGQGPEFLTYFQNEAQLDKSGLPSDRFFAERPEGSVSTLKIQRTQQEDSAVYLCASSLVQGLGTEAFFGQGTRLTVV.

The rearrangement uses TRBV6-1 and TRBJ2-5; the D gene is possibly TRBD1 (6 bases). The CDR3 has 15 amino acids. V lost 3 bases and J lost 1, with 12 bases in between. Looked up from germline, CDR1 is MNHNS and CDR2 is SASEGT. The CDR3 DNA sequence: TGTGCCAGCAGTGACGGACAGACTCTCCAAGAGACCCAGTACTTC. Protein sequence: CASSDGQTLQETQYF.

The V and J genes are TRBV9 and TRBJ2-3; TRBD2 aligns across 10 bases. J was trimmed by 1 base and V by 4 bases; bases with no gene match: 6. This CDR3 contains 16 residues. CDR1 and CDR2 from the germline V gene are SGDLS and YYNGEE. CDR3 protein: CASSRLGTSGTDTQYF. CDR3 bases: TGTGCCAGCAGCCGGTTGGGGACTAGCGGCACAGATACGCAGTATTTT.

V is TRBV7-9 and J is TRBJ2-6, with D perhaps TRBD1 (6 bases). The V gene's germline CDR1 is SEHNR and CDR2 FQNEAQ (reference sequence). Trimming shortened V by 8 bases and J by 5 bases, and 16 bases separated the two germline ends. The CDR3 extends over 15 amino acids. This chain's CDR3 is CASREQGIRANVLTF. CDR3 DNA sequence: TGTGCCAGCCGAGAGCAGGGGATTCGGGCCAACGTCCTGACTTTC.

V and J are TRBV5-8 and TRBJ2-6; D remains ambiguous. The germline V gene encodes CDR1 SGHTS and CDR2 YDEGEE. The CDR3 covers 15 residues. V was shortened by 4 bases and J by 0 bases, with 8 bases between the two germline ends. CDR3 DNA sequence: TGTGCCAGCAGCCAACAGTTCTCTGGGGCCAACGTCCTGACTTTC. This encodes CASSQQFSGANVLTF.

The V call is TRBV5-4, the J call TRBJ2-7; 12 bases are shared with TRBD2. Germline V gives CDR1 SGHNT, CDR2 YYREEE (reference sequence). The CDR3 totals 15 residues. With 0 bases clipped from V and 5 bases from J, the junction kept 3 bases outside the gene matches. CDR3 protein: CASSLASGRANEQYV. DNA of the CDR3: TGTGCCAGCAGCTTGGCTAGCGGGAGGGCTAACGAGCAGTACGTC.